The rows below give T cell receptor beta chains drawn from one sample of a study of somatic mutations in cytotoxic T cells in rheumatoid arthritis. TCRdb keeps only in-frame clones here, not all; method: immunoSEQ multiplex PCR. The sample yields 14,000 or so clones, roughly 79% seen once. Sequencing input: CD8+ T cells sorted from blood. These receptors were obtained from an adult with rheumatoid arthritis. Each CDR3 is given with its conserved first and last residue. A D gene is named only where the DNA matches it firmly. Where a row states a size, it is once, few, many or the class of an expanded clone; other rows omit it.

clone_size	v_call	d_call	cdr3_length	j_call	cdr3_nt	cdr3_aa
medium-sized	TRBV5-1	NA	12	TRBJ1-1	TGCGCCAGCAGCTTGTCTGGAACTGAAGCTTTCTTT	CASSLSGTEAFF
NA	TRBV28	TRBD1	16	TRBJ1-2	TGTGCCAGCAGCCCCCGTGGACAGGGGGCTTCCTATGGCTACACCTTC	CASSPRGQGASYGYTF
NA	TRBV28	TRBD1	14	TRBJ2-1	TGTGCCAGCAGTCCTCCGGGACAGTTCAATGAGCAGTTCTTC	CASSPPGQFNEQFF
NA	TRBV2	TRBD2	16	TRBJ2-1	TGTGCCAGCAGTGGGACTAGCGGGAGGTCGGGGAATGAGCAGTTCTTC	CASSGTSGRSGNEQFF
NA	TRBV30	NA	13	TRBJ2-1	TGTGCCTGGAGTCCGGGACTGGACAATGAGCAGTTCTTC	CAWSPGLDNEQFF
NA	TRBV15	NA	14	TRBJ2-7	TGTGCCACCAGCAGAGATCGGTCCGGAGGGGAGCAGTACTTC	CATSRDRSGGEQYF
NA	TRBV15	TRBD2	14	TRBJ2-7	TGTGCCACCAGCAGAGTAGCGGGGGGCTACGAGCAGTACTTC	CATSRVAGGYEQYF
NA	TRBV7-9	NA	15	TRBJ2-5	TGTGCCAGCAGCTTAGGACAGCCCGAGCGAGAGACCCAGTACTTC	CASSLGQPERETQYF
NA	TRBV6-5	NA	14	TRBJ1-5	TGTGCCAGCAGTCTTGGGGGAAGCAATCAGCCCCAGCATTTT	CASSLGGSNQPQHF
NA	TRBV11-1	TRBD1	14	TRBJ2-7	TGTGCCAGCAGACCGGGACAGGGTTCTTACGAGCAGTACTTC	CASRPGQGSYEQYF
NA	TRBV7-9	TRBD2	14	TRBJ2-3	TGTGCCAGCAGCGCAAGACTAGCGGGGGTAGCGCAGTATTTT	CASSARLAGVAQYF
NA	TRBV5-1	NA	14	TRBJ1-1	TGCGCCAGCAGCGGGACCGGGACCACAGAACGAGCTTTCTTT	CASSGTGTTERAFF
NA	TRBV4-1	NA	17	TRBJ2-5	TGCGCCAGCAGCCAAGATCAAACGGACTATCTCCAAGAGACCCAGTACTTC	CASSQDQTDYLQETQYF
NA	TRBV2	NA	15	TRBJ2-7	TGTGCCAGCAGTGCCTCTGGGACTCTGACCTACGAGCAGTACTTC	CASSASGTLTYEQYF
medium-sized	TRBV27	NA	14	TRBJ1-5	TGTGCCAGCAGTTTGCAGGGCGAGCATCAGCCCCAGCATTTT	CASSLQGEHQPQHF
NA	TRBV27	TRBD1	14	TRBJ2-7	TGTGCCAGCAGTTCCTGGGACAGGGGTTACGAGCAGTACTTC	CASSSWDRGYEQYF
NA	TRBV15	NA	13	TRBJ2-7	TGTGCCACCAGCAGAAGGAAGGGGAGCGAGCAGTACTTC	CATSRRKGSEQYF
NA	TRBV9	TRBD2	16	TRBJ2-1	TGTGCCAGCAGCCAGGAGGGAGCGGGAGGTTACAATGAGCAGTTCTTC	CASSQEGAGGYNEQFF
few	TRBV9	NA	14	TRBJ2-7	TGTGCCAGCAGCGGACGGGACTCGTCCTCCGAGCAGTACTTC	CASSGRDSSSEQYF
few	TRBV9	NA	14	TRBJ1-2	TGTGCCAGCAGCTCACACAGGCCTGAGTATGGCTACACCTTC	CASSSHRPEYGYTF
NA	TRBV7-9	NA	13	TRBJ1-5	TGTGCCAGCAGCTTGGTTGGGGTTCAGCCCCAGCATTTT	CASSLVGVQPQHF
NA	TRBV5-1	TRBD2	19	TRBJ2-5	TGCGCCAGCAGCTTGGGCCCGGGACTAGCGGGGGACACCCAAGAGACCCAGTACTTC	CASSLGPGLAGDTQETQYF
NA	TRBV9	NA	15	TRBJ1-3	TGTGCCAGCAGCCCCCAACAGGGCTCTGGAAACACCATATATTTT	CASSPQQGSGNTIYF
NA	TRBV7-9	NA	14	TRBJ1-5	TGTGCCAGCAGCTTAGCGGCTAGCAATCAGCCCCAGCATTTT	CASSLAASNQPQHF
NA	TRBV7-9	NA	13	TRBJ1-2	TGTGCCAGCAGCTCTGGCGGTGCCTATGGCTACACCTTC	CASSSGGAYGYTF
NA	TRBV21-1	NA	14	TRBJ1-5	TGTGCCAGCAGCAAAGTTACAGGGAGGCAGCCCCAGCATTTT	CASSKVTGRQPQHF
NA	TRBV27	NA	14	TRBJ2-1	TGTGCCAGCAGTTTGGCAGGGACCTTGGGGGAGCAGTTCTTC	CASSLAGTLGEQFF
NA	TRBV6-1	NA	13	TRBJ2-7	TGTGCCAGCCTAGCACCGGCAGCCTACGAGCAGTACTTC	CASLAPAAYEQYF
NA	TRBV5-6	TRBD2	17	TRBJ2-3	TGTGCCAGCAGCGACACTAGCGGGCGCCACTTCACAGATACGCAGTATTTT	CASSDTSGRHFTDTQYF
NA	TRBV6-1	TRBD1	14	TRBJ2-7	TGTGCCAGCAGTGAATGGCAGGGGGTCTACGAGCAGTACTTC	CASSEWQGVYEQYF
NA	TRBV10-2	NA	14	TRBJ1-2	TGCGCCAGCAGTGACCCTTTATCGACAGGTTACTACACCTTC	CASSDPLSTGYYTF
large	TRBV5-6	TRBD1	14	TRBJ2-4	TGTGCCAGCACCCGAGGGGGCGGCAAAAACATTCAGTACTTC	CASTRGGGKNIQYF
NA	TRBV7-9	TRBD2	17	TRBJ2-3	TGTGCCAGCAGCTTAATTGGGGGAGGGGAACCCACAGATACGCAGTATTTT	CASSLIGGGEPTDTQYF
NA	TRBV28	NA	13	TRBJ2-1	TGTGCCAGCAGCTATACTAAGGTGGATGAGCAGTTCTTC	CASSYTKVDEQFF
NA	TRBV18	TRBD2	15	TRBJ2-3	TGTGCCAGCTCACGGACTAGCGGGAGCACAGATACGCAGTATTTT	CASSRTSGSTDTQYF
NA	TRBV9	NA	13	TRBJ1-2	TGTGCCAGCAGCGCCCACGGCCTTTACGGCTACACCTTC	CASSAHGLYGYTF
NA	TRBV29-1	TRBD2	15	TRBJ2-2	TGCAGCGCCATCACTAGCGGGAGGAACACCGGGGAGCTGTTTTTT	CSAITSGRNTGELFF
NA	TRBV28	TRBD2	18	TRBJ2-1	TGTGCCAGCAGTTTATCTCTGGTCCGGCGGGGGGCCTACAATGAGCAGTTCTTC	CASSLSLVRRGAYNEQFF
NA	TRBV5-6	NA	12	TRBJ1-1	TGTGCCAGCAGCCCCGTCGAGGGGAGGGCTTTCTTT	CASSPVEGRAFF
NA	TRBV9	TRBD1	14	TRBJ1-4	TGTGCCAGCAGCGTATCGACAGGGGATGAAAAACTGTTTTTT	CASSVSTGDEKLFF
NA	TRBV2	NA	11	TRBJ2-5	TGTGCCAGCAACTCGAGAGGTACCCAGTACTTC	CASNSRGTQYF
NA	TRBV14	NA	13	TRBJ2-7	TGTGCCAGCAGCCACCCTACAGAGCACGAGCAGTACTTC	CASSHPTEHEQYF
NA	TRBV13	NA	13	TRBJ2-7	TGTGCCAGCAGTCCCGTCCGGTCCTACGAGCAGTACTTC	CASSPVRSYEQYF
NA	TRBV7-9	TRBD2	14	TRBJ2-7	TGTGCCAGCGCGGGGCGGGAGGTATCCTACGAGCAGTACTTC	CASAGREVSYEQYF
few	TRBV4-2	NA	15	TRBJ2-2	TGTGCCAGCAGCGAAAGAGCAGGGGACACCGGGGAGCTGTTTTTT	CASSERAGDTGELFF
NA	TRBV7-9	NA	13	TRBJ2-3	TGTGCCAGCAGGGCCGGGTTCACAGATACGCAGTATTTT	CASRAGFTDTQYF
few	TRBV7-9	NA	14	TRBJ1-1	TGTGCCAGCAGTTTCAAGCCCGGGAACACTGAAGCTTTCTTT	CASSFKPGNTEAFF
NA	TRBV27	TRBD2	16	TRBJ2-1	TGTGCCAGCAGATCATCCGGGACTAGCGGCTACAATGAGCAGTTCTTC	CASRSSGTSGYNEQFF
NA	TRBV7-9	NA	13	TRBJ1-1	TGTGCCAGCAGCCCCTTACGGACCCTTGAAGCTTTCTTT	CASSPLRTLEAFF
few	TRBV7-6	NA	16	TRBJ1-1	TGTGCCAGCAGCTTAAAACAGGGTGAGGGGAACACTGAAGCTTTCTTT	CASSLKQGEGNTEAFF